This entry lists 7 T cell receptor beta chains sequenced from one sample in a study of spatial heterogeneity in lung cancer. The sample's time point: sample taken at primary tumor resection. One entry per CDR3 protein results from TCRdb running MiXCR on the 5' RACE reads. Altogether under 20,000 distinct CDR3 sequences are present, 5% to 6% being singletons, with the ten largest covering about 9.4%. Study results and limitations: Tumor mutation counts were tracked by expanded intratumoral alpha and beta TCR counts.

The antigens for these receptors are not known. The starting material was lung tumor tissue, obtained at surgery. These receptors all come from a female donor with early-stage non-small cell lung cancer.

Concerning this clonotype: The library was built for alpha chains, so this beta chain is an off-target read and its size means little. The gene calls are TRBV7-9 and TRBJ2-1; the D is unclear. Germline V CDR1 and CDR2: SEHNR, FQNEAQ (reference sequence). Trimming pared 1 base from V and 2 bases from J, leaving 12 bases between. The CDR3 loop spans 16 amino acids. The chain's CDR3 is CASSLVPGATYNEQFF. In DNA form, the CDR3 reads TGTGCCAGCAGCTTAGTCCCAGGAGCTACCTACAATGAGCAGTTCTTC.

This clonotype was recorded many times. Within a library made for alpha chains, this beta chain is off target, and its count is uninformative. The chain uses TRBV20-1 and TRBJ2-5; 7 nucleotides align to TRBD2. Germline V gene lookup returns CDR1 DFQATT and CDR2 SNEGSKA (reference sequence). The CDR3 has 13 residues. The V and J ends lost 0 bases and 5 bases, in that order; junction bases with no gene match: 3. CDR3 DNA sequence: TGCAGTGCTAGAGATATCGGGAGGGAGACCCAGTACTTC. Translated: CSARDIGRETQYF.

To note about this clonotype: This beta chain is an off-target read within a library intended for alpha chains, so its frequency means little. The rearrangement uses TRBV19 and TRBJ2-6; D not certain. This CDR3 comprises 15 residues. The ends were cut back, 4 bases at V and 0 bases at J, with 7 bases in the middle. Germline loops: CDR1 LNHDA, CDR2 SQIVND (reference sequence). The CDR3 coding sequence is TGTGCCAGTAGTACTACACGCTCTGGGGCCAACGTCCTGACTTTC. Encoded protein: CASSTTRSGANVLTF.

This clonotype was seen a handful of times. Being off target in a library aimed at alpha chains, this beta chain has a size of little meaning. The chain recombines TRBV7-2 with TRBJ2-2; TRBD2 matches 9 bases. With 2 bases clipped from V and 6 bases from J, the junction kept 13 bases outside the gene matches. The CDR3 length is 18 residues. Per germline, CDR1 SGHTA and CDR2 FQGNSA. This CDR3 reads CASSLNPRASGNPGELFF. DNA of the CDR3: TGTGCCAGCAGCTTAAACCCCAGAGCTAGCGGGAATCCCGGGGAGCTGTTTTTT.

Ten or more counts support this clonotype. In a library made to pick up alpha chains, this beta chain is a stray read with a size that means little. The chain is built from TRBV5-1 and TRBJ2-5; the match to TRBD2 covers 8 bases. The CDR3 is made up of 15 amino acids. In germline, CDR1 is SGHRS, CDR2 YFSETQ. V gave up 2 bases and J gave up 4 bases; unmatched junction bases: 7. The CDR3 sequence: CASSFSTSGSETQYF. In DNA, the CDR3 is TGCGCCAGCAGCTTTTCCACTAGCGGATCAGAGACCCAGTACTTC.

The sample holds many counts of this clonotype. Being off target in a library aimed at alpha chains, this beta chain has a size of little meaning. The chain uses TRBV29-1 and TRBJ1-4; D gene unclear. Trimming cost V 6 bases and J 7 bases, with 12 bases left between them. From germline, CDR1 is SQVTM and CDR2 ANQGSEA. This CDR3 is 12 amino acids long. The CDR3 DNA reads TGCAGCGTCGGCTATCTGGGTGAAAAACTGTTTTTT. This codes for CSVGYLGEKLFF.

Comment on this clonotype: This may arise from a read error, as a much more abundant clone is one base away. The library was prepared for alpha chains; this beta chain is a stray read, so its frequency means little. J is TRBJ1-2 and V is TRBV5-6; D is possibly TRBD1 (6 bases). Trimming took off 3 bases at V and 8 bases at J, with 20 bases between the two ends. The germline V gene has CDR1 SGHDT and CDR2 YYEEEE. The CDR3 is 15 amino acids. The CDR3 region is CASSSNGGPTEGYTF. CDR3 bases: TGTGCCAGCAGCTCGAATGGGGGGCCTACAGAGGGCTACACCTTC.